Listed below are T cell receptor beta chains from one sample, sequenced in a study of cytomegalovirus exposure and HLA in healthy donors. Sequencing was performed with immunoSEQ multiplex PCR; in TCRdb, only in-frame clones are kept and a portion is missing. This table has fewer than 150,000 clones, about 80% appearing once. The specimen was PBMCs. The receptors were gathered from a woman in her thirties or forties in good health and CMV-seropositive. The CDR3 runs from the conserved cysteine through the conserved F or W. The D gene is left open where the match is weak. Size values are once, few and many counts, or a class for expanded clones, and some rows have none.

>TRBD2|NA|TRBV27|TRBJ2-1
CASSFQPTSGSYNEQFF
TGTGCCAGCAGTTTCCAGCCGACTAGCGGGTCCTACAATGAGCAGTTCTTC
>NA|NA|TRBV2|TRBJ1-4
CASSPSRGTGNEKLFF
TGTGCCAGCAGCCCTTCTAGGGGGACGGGTAATGAAAAACTGTTTTTT
>NA|NA|TRBV7-9|TRBJ2-2
CASSSIAVNTGELFF
TGTGCCAGCAGCTCCATAGCGGTAAACACCGGGGAGCTGTTTTTT
>TRBD2|NA|TRBV10-2|TRBJ2-7
CASLQGLAGVDEQYF
TGCGCCAGCCTCCAGGGACTAGCGGGAGTCGACGAGCAGTACTTC
>NA|NA|TRBV28|TRBJ2-3
CASTSTDTQYF
TGTGCCAGCACAAGCACAGATACGCAGTATTTT
>NA|NA|TRBV28|TRBJ2-1
CASSLSVRSANPSYNEQFF
TGTGCCAGCAGTTTATCGGTTCGTAGCGCTAACCCCTCCTACAATGAGCAGTTCTTC
>NA|few|TRBV6-5|TRBJ1-5
CASSLAGGSNQPQHF
TGTGCCAGCAGTCTGGCGGGGGGGAGCAATCAGCCCCAGCATTTT
>NA|NA|TRBV5-1|TRBJ2-1
CASSLGLLNEQFF
TGCGCCAGCAGCTTGGGACTTTTAAATGAGCAGTTCTTC
>TRBD1|NA|TRBV15|TRBJ1-2
CATEPQGAYGYTF
TGTGCCACCGAACCACAGGGGGCGTATGGCTACACCTTC
>TRBD2|NA|TRBV9|TRBJ2-7
CASSVEWAGGNNKKTYEQYF
TGTGCCAGCAGCGTAGAATGGGCGGGAGGGAACAATAAAAAAACCTACGAGCAGTACTTC
>NA|NA|TRBV6-5|TRBJ1-2
CASSYGAAGYGYTF
TGTGCCAGCAGTTATGGGGCCGCAGGGTACGGCTACACCTTC
>NA|NA|TRBV9|TRBJ2-1
CASSVVGAANEQFF
TGTGCCAGCAGCGTAGTAGGGGCAGCGAATGAGCAGTTCTTC
>TRBD1|NA|TRBV5-1|TRBJ1-2
CASSSRTGGKDGYTF
TGCGCCAGCAGCTCACGGACAGGGGGCAAAGATGGCTACACCTTC
>NA|NA|TRBV5-1|TRBJ2-2
CASSLASLNTGELFF
TGCGCCAGCAGCCTGGCGTCCTTGAACACCGGGGAGCTGTTTTTT
>NA|NA|TRBV19|TRBJ1-4
CASRQGATNEKLFF
TGTGCCAGTAGGCAGGGTGCAACTAATGAAAAACTGTTTTTT
>NA|NA|TRBV2|TRBJ1-5
CASSPAGMGNQPQHF
TGTGCCAGCAGTCCAGCGGGAATGGGCAATCAGCCCCAGCATTTT
>TRBD2|NA|TRBV11-3|TRBJ2-2
CASSSQVTSEDTGELFF
TGTGCCAGCAGCTCCCAGGTGACTAGCGAGGACACCGGGGAGCTGTTTTTT
>NA|NA|TRBV19|TRBJ1-3
CASSVTTGSGNTIYF
TGTGCCAGTAGTGTTACGACAGGTTCTGGAAACACCATATATTTT
>NA|few|TRBV1|TRBJ1-2
CTSSHLQGTSNYGYTF
TGCACCAGCAGCCACCTACAGGGGACATCAAACTATGGCTACACCTTC
>NA|once|TRBV18|TRBJ2-5
CASSQSEGQETQYF
TGTGCCAGCTCACAAAGTGAGGGCCAAGAGACCCAGTACTTC
>NA|few|TRBV18|TRBJ1-5
CASSPTGFNQPQHF
TGTGCCAGCTCACCAACAGGGTTCAATCAGCCCCAGCATTTT
>TRBD1|NA|TRBV7-2|TRBJ2-1
CASRYRRMIGGQGQFF
TGTGCCAGCAGGTATAGAAGGATGATAGGGGGCCAAGGGCAGTTCTTC
>TRBD1|NA|TRBV27|TRBJ2-2
CASSSGQGYATGELFF
TGTGCCAGCAGTAGCGGACAGGGGTATGCCACCGGGGAGCTGTTTTTT
>NA|NA|TRBV5-4|TRBJ2-5
CASSFGGVKETQYF
TGTGCCAGCAGCTTTGGCGGAGTGAAAGAGACCCAGTACTTC
>NA|once|TRBV27|TRBJ1-2
CASSWAVANYGYTF
TGTGCCAGCAGTTGGGCCGTAGCTAACTATGGCTACACCTTC
>TRBD1|NA|TRBV2|TRBJ1-5
CASSTRTGGSNQPQHF
TGTGCCAGCAGTACAAGGACAGGGGGCAGCAATCAGCCCCAGCATTTT
>NA|NA|TRBV5-1|TRBJ2-6
CASSQAGANVLTF
TGCGCCAGCAGTCAGGCTGGGGCCAACGTCCTGACTTTC
>TRBD1|NA|TRBV6-5|TRBJ2-3
CASSYSSNRGTDTQYF
TGTGCCAGCAGTTACTCGAGTAACAGGGGGACAGATACGCAGTATTTT
>TRBD1|NA|TRBV10-1|TRBJ1-1
CASTKGQGAGDTEAFF
TGCGCCAGCACTAAGGGACAGGGGGCAGGTGACACTGAAGCTTTCTTT
>NA|NA|TRBV29-1|TRBJ2-7
CSVDQGGYEQYF
TGCAGCGTTGACCAAGGAGGGTACGAGCAGTACTTC
>NA|NA|TRBV1|TRBJ1-1
CTSSHWYSGQLNTEAFF
TGCACCAGCAGCCATTGGTACTCGGGACAGTTGAACACTGAAGCTTTCTTT
>TRBD2|NA|TRBV7-2|TRBJ2-1
CASSLVGSGGWREQFF
TGTGCCAGCAGCTTAGTCGGTAGCGGGGGCTGGCGGGAGCAGTTCTTC